This record looks at one T cell receptor beta chain sequence and its context. The CDR3 contains 17 residues. Deletions cut 1 base from V and 4 bases from J, with 17 bases between. The germline V gene has CDR1 SGHAT and CDR2 FQNNGV. Original methodology: It was from reference gene primer amplification that nucleated cell counts were estimated. TCRdb keeps only in-frame clones here, not all; method: immunoSEQ multiplex PCR. V and J calls and clone size are given by that table; D and trimming were obtained from the DNA. Of a few hundred thousand clones listed, just under 90% are singletons. The data belong to a study of blood T cell repertoires in COVID-19. Study-wide background: Sample material is recorded as cDNA or gDNA derived from T cells, B-cell-depleted T cells, or PBMCs.

The chain has TRBV11-2 and TRBJ2-1; D possibly corresponds to TRBD1 (6 bases). The source material was peripheral blood. The sequence derives from a man in his 60s who had recovered from COVID-19. CDR3 amino acids: CASSLGPQGQSYNEQFF. DNA for the CDR3: TGTGCCAGCAGCTTAGGCCCCCAAGGACAGTCGTACAATGAGCAGTTCTTC. The full variable domain, in which reference TRBV11-2 and TRBJ2-1 provide the parts outside the CDR3, is EAGVAQSPRYKIIEKRQSVAFWCNPISGHATLYWYQQILGQGPKLLIQFQNNGVVDDSQLPKDRFSAERLKGVDSTLKIQPAKLEDSAVYLCASSLGPQGQSYNEQFFGPGTRLTVL.